This T cell receptor beta chain was identified during a study of blood T cell repertoires in COVID-19 (dated by TCRdb to the early 2020s). With respect to the entire study: The collaborator samples originated in the United States, Italy and Spain and spanned the acute and convalescent phases of COVID-19. The material from the prospective study consisted of cDNA or gDNA derived from T cells, B-cell-depleted T cells, or PBMCs. The dataset comprised deeply sampled blood TCRbeta repertoires from subjects exposed to, actively infected with, or recovered from COVID-19. A freely available public database, intended as a resource for researchers studying the immune response to SARS-CoV-2, is where the repertoires were released. The samples were drawn from the first 160 participants of the ongoing ImmuneRACE study and from 1,254 subjects provided by 6 global collaborators. The sample metadata nearly always contained a de-identified subject ID, COVID-19 status, age in years and sex. Where available, HLA class I and class II types were taken from metadata supplied by the sample provider and were not determined by assay-based typing. Broad study findings and their caveats: The amount of clinical and demographic metadata varied by source and participant and was provided uncurated.

TCRbeta CDR3 regions were amplified from genomic DNA using the immunoSEQ Assay, a bias-controlled multiplex PCR. In the authors' own workflow: Nucleated cell counts per sample were estimated from amplification of reference gene primers within the assay. To quantify the absolute abundance of each unique TCRbeta CDR3 rearrangement, sequence reads were collapsed and filtered. Productive Simpson clonality was computed per sample as the square root of Simpson's diversity index over productive rearrangements. TCRdb limited this immuneACCESS table to in-frame rearrangements with V and J called. A share of clones is missing; checked studies link under half to unresolved V genes, and the rest is unexplained. V and J calls and clone size follow that table, whereas D and trimming were derived from the DNA. The sample table shows fewer than 45,000 clones, and around four fifths are seen once. The ten biggest clones cover roughly an eighth of the sample.

The collaborating institutions used their own protocols to collect whole blood in K2EDTA tubes. For TCRbeta analysis, collaborators shipped samples in one of three forms: frozen whole blood, isolated PBMCs, or DNA extracted from either of those sample types. On this clone: Its antigen remains undetermined. No much larger clonotype is one base removed from it; base qualities were not supplied.

The cysteine opens and the phenylalanine closes a CDR3 of 16 amino acids. The only DNA kept is the CDR3, 48 bases in frame from the first base. Looking up the germline V gene (reference sequence) yields CDR1 SEHNR and CDR2 FQNEAQ. At the junction V is shortened by 5 bases and J by 6 bases; bases outside the gene matches: 12. The TCR comes from a human donor in a cohort sampled during active COVID-19. Sequencing was performed on peripheral blood. In this chain, TRBV7-9 is recombined with TRBJ1-4; 7 central nucleotides agree with TRBD1. CDR3 sequence: CASSPPRQGRHEKLFF. The nucleotides are TGTGCCAGCAGCCCCCCCCGACAGGGTCGTCATGAAAAACTGTTTTTT.